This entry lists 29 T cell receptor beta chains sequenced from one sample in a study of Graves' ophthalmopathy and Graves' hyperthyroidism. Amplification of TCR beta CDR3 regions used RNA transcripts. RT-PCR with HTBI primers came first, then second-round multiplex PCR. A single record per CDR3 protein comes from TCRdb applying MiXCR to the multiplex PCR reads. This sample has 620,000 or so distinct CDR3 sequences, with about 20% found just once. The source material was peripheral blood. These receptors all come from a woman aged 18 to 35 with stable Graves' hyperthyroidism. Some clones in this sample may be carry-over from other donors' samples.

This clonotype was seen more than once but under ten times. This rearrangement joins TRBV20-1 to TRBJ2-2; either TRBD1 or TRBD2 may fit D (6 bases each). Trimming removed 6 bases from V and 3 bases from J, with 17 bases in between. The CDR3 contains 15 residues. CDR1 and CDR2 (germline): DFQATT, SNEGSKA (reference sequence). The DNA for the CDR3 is TGCAGTGCCGGGGGTGGAAGGGGGGACACCGGGGAGCTGTTTTTT. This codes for CSAGGGRGDTGELFF.

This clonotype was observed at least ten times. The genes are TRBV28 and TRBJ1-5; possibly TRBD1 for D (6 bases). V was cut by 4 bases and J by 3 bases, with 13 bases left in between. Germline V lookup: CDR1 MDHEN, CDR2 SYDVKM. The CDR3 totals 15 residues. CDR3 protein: CASSWGAPPNQPQHF. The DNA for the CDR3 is TGTGCCAGCAGTTGGGGGGCCCCTCCCAATCAGCCCCAGCATTTT.

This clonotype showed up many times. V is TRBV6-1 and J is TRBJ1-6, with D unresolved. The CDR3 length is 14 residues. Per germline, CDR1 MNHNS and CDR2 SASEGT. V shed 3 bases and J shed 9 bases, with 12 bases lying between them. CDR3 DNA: TGTGCCAGCAGTGATCTTCCCGGTAGTTCACCCCTCCACTTT. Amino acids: CASSDLPGSSPLHF.

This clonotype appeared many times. The CDR3 DNA is TGCAGTGCTAGCACCGGGACAAGCTATGGCTACACCTTC. Encoded protein: CSASTGTSYGYTF. The genes are TRBV20-1 and TRBJ1-2; TRBD1 might be the D (6 bases). This CDR3 has 13 residues. Germline loops: CDR1 DFQATT, CDR2 SNEGSKA (reference sequence). Trimming removed 3 bases from V and 4 bases from J, with 12 bases in between.

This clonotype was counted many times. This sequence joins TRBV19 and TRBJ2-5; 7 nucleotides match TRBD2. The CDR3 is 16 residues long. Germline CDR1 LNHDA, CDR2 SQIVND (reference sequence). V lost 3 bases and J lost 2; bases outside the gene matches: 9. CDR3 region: CASSIGGSNVQETQYF. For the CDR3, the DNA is TGTGCCAGTAGTATCGGGGGGAGCAACGTTCAAGAGACCCAGTACTTC.

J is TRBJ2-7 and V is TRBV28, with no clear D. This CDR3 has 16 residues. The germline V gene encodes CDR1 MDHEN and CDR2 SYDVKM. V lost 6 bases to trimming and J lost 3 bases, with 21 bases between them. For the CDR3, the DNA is TGTGCCAGCAGCCCACTCTCCGGCTCTGGCGTCTACGAGCAGTACTTC. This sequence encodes CASSPLSGSGVYEQYF.

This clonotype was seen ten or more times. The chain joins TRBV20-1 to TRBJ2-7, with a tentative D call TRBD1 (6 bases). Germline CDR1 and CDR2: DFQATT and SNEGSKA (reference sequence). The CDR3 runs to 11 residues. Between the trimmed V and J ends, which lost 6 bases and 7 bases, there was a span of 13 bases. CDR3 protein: CSAETGKEQYF. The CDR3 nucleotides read TGCAGTGCAGAAACAGGGAAGGAGCAGTACTTC.

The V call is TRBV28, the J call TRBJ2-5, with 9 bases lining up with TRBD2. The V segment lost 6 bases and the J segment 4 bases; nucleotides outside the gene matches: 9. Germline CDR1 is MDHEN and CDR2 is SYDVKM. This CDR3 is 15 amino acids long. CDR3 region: CASSYAGTSPETQYF. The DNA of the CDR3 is TGTGCCAGCAGCTACGCCGGGACTAGCCCAGAGACCCAGTACTTC.

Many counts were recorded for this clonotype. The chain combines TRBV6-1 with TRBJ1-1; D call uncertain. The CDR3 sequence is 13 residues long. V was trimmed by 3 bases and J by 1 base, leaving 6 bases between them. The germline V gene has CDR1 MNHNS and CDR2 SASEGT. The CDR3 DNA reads TGTGCCAGCAGTGATGGTGAGAACACTGAAGCTTTCTTT. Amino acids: CASSDGENTEAFF.

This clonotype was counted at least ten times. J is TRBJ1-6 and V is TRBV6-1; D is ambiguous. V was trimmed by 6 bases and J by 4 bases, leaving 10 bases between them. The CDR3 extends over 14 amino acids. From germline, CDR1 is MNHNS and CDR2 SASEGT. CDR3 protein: CASSRRFYNSPLHF. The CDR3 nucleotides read TGTGCCAGCAGCAGGAGATTTTATAATTCACCCCTCCACTTT.

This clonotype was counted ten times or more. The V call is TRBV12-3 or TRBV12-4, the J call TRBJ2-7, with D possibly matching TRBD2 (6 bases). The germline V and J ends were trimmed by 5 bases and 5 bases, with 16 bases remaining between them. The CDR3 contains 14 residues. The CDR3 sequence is CASSLRLDPNEQYF. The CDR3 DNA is TGTGCCAGCAGTCTGAGACTAGATCCGAACGAGCAGTACTTC.

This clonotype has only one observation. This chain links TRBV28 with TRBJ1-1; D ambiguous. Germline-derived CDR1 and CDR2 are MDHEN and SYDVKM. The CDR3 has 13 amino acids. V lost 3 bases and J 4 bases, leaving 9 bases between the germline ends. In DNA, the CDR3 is TGTGCCAGCAGTTTCCCCGTCTCCACTGAAGCTTTCTTT. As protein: CASSFPVSTEAFF.

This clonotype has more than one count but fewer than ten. The CDR3 region is CASGLVIGGMNTEAFF. The CDR3 bases are TGTGCTAGTGGTTTGGTAATCGGGGGGATGAACACTGAAGCTTTCTTT. The V call is TRBV12-5, the J call TRBJ1-1; D might be TRBD1 (5 bases). Germline values: CDR1 LGHNT, CDR2 FRNRAP. V was pared by 0 bases and J by 0 bases, with 11 bases between. The CDR3 covers 16 residues.

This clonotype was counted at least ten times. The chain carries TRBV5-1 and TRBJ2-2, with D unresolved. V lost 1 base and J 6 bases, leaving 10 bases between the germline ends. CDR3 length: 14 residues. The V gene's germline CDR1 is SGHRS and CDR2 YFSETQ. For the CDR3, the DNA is TGCGCCAGCAGCTTGTTGGTAGCCCCCGGGGAGCTGTTTTTT. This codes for CASSLLVAPGELFF.

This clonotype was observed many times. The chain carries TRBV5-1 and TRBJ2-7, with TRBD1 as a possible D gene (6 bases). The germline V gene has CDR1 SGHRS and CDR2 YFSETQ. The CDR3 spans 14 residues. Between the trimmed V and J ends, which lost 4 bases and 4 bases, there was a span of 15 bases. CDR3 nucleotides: TGCGCCAGCAGCCCCCAGTCCCAGGGGTACGAGCAGTACTTC. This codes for CASSPQSQGYEQYF.

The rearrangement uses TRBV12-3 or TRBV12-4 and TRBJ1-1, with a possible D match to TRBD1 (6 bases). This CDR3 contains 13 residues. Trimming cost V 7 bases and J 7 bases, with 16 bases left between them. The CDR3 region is CASTPMGGREAFF. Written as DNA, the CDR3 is TGTGCCAGCACCCCAATGGGGGGGCGTGAAGCTTTCTTT.

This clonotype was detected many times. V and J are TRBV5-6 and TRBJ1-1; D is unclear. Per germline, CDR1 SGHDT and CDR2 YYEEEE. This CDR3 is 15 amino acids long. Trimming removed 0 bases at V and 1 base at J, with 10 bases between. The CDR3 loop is CASSLVGPENTEAFF. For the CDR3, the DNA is TGTGCCAGCAGCTTGGTGGGTCCAGAGAACACTGAAGCTTTCTTT.

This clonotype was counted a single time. The CDR3: CASSQPTGVSYGYTF. The CDR3 DNA sequence: TGTGCCAGCAGTCAACCTACAGGGGTTTCCTATGGCTACACCTTC. The chain uses TRBV6-2 or TRBV6-3 and TRBJ1-2; TRBD1 matches 7 bases. V lost 5 bases, J lost 4 bases, and 10 bases stayed unmatched. The V gene's germline CDR1 is MNHEY and CDR2 SVGEGT. The CDR3 contains 15 residues.

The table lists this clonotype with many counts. CDR3: CASGLVLDRGLGELFF. CDR3 DNA sequence: TGTGCTAGTGGTTTGGTACTGGACAGGGGGCTTGGGGAGCTGTTTTTT. The rearrangement joins TRBV12-5 to TRBJ2-2; 11 bases match TRBD1. CDR3 length: 16 residues. The trim removed 0 bases at V and 8 bases at J, leaving 5 bases unmatched. Germline assignment: CDR1 LGHNT and CDR2 FRNRAP.

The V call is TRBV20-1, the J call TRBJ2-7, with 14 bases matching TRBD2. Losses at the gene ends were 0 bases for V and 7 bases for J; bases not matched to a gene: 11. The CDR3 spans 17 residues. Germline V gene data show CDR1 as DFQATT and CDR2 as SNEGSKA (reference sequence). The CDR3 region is CSARDQRTSGRPGEQYF. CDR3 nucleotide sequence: TGCAGTGCTAGAGATCAAAGGACTAGCGGGAGGCCGGGGGAGCAGTACTTC.

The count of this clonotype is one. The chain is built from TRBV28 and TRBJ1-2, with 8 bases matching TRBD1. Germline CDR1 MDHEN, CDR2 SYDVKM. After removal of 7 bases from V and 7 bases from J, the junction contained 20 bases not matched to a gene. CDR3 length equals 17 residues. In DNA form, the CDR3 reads TGTGCCAGCACCGACGGGACAGGAGGACCCCTGCCGACTGGCTACACCTTC. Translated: CASTDGTGGPLPTGYTF.

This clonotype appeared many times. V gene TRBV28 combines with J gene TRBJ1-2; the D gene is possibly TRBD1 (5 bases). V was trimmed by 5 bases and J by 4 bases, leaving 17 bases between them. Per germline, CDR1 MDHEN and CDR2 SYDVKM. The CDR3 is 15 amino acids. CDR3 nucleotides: TGTGCCAGCAGTCGAACCCAGGGACCACCCTATGGCTACACCTTC. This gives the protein CASSRTQGPPYGYTF.

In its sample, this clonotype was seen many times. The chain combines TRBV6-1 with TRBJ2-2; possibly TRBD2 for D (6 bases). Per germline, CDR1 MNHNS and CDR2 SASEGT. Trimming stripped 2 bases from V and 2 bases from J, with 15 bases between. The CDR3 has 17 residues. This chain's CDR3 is CASSESTGGLNTGELFF. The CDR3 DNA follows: TGTGCCAGCAGTGAAAGTACCGGGGGACTTAACACCGGGGAGCTGTTTTTT.

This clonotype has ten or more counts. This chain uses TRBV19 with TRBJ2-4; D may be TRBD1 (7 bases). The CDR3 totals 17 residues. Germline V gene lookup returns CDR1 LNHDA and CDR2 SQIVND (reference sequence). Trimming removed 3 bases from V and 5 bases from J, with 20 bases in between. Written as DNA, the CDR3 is TGTGCCAGTAGTATTGTTTGGGCAGGGGGGTCCGAAAACATTCAGTACTTC. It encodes CASSIVWAGGSENIQYF.

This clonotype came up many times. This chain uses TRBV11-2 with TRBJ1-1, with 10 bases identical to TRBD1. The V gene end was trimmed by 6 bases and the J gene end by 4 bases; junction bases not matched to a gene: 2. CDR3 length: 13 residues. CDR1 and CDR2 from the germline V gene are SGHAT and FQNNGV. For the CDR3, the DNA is TGTGCCAGCAGAAGGACAGGGGGCACTGAAGCTTTCTTT. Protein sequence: CASRRTGGTEAFF. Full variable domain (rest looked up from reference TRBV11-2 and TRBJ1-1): EAGVAQSPRYKIIEKRQSVAFWCNPISGHATLYWYQQILGQGPKLLIQFQNNGVVDDSQLPKDRFSAERLKGVDSTLKIQPAKLEDSAVYLCASRRTGGTEAFFGQGTRLTVV.

The CDR3 DNA reads TGCGCCAGCAGTGAATCGATAGCGGGGCCCTACGAGCAGTACTTC. This sequence encodes CASSESIAGPYEQYF. This chain connects TRBV10-2 to TRBJ2-7; the match to TRBD2 covers 8 bases. J lost 2 bases, V lost 3 bases, and 6 bases had no gene match. The CDR3 totals 15 residues. The germline gives CDR1 WSHSY, CDR2 SAAADI.

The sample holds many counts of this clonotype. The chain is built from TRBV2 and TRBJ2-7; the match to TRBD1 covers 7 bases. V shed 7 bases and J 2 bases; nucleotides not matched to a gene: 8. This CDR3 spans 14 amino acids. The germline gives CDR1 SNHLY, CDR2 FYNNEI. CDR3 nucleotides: TGTGCCAGCACCCCGGGACAGTTTACCTACGAGCAGTACTTC. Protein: CASTPGQFTYEQYF. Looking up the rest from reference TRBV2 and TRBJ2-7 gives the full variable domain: EPEVTQTPSHQVTQMGQEVILRCVPISNHLYFYWYRQILGQKVEFLVSFYNNEISEKSEIFDDQFSVERPDGSNFTLKIRSTKLEDSAMYFCASTPGQFTYEQYFGPGTRLTVT.

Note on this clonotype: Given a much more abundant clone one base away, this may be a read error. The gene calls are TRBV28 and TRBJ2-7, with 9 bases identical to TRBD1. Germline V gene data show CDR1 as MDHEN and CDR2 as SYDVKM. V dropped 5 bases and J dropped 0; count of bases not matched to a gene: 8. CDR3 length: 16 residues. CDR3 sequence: CASSPNRGLCSYEQYF. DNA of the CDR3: TGTGCCAGCAGTCCAAACAGGGGGCTATGCTCCTACGAGCAGTACTTC.

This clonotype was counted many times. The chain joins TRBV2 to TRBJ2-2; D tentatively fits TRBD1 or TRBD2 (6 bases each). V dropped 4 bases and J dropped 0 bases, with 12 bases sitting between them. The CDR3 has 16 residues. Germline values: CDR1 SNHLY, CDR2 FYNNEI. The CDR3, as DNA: TGTGCCAGCAGTGCAGGGGACTCCCCGAACACCGGGGAGCTGTTTTTT. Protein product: CASSAGDSPNTGELFF. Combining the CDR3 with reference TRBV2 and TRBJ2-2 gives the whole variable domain EPEVTQTPSHQVTQMGQEVILRCVPISNHLYFYWYRQILGQKVEFLVSFYNNEISEKSEIFDDQFSVERPDGSNFTLKIRSTKLEDSAMYFCASSAGDSPNTGELFFGEGSRLTVL.